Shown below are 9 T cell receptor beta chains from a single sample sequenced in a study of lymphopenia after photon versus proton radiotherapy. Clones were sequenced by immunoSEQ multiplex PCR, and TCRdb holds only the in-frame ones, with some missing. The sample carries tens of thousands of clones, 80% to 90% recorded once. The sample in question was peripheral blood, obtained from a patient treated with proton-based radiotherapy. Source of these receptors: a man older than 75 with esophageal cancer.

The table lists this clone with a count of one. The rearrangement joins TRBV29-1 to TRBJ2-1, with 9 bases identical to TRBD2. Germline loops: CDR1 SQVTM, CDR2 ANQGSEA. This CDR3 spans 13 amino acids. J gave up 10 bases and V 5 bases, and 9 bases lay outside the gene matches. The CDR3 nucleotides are TGCAGCGTTAAGGTAGCGGGAGTGGGCGAGCAGTTCTTC. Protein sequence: CSVKVAGVGEQFF.

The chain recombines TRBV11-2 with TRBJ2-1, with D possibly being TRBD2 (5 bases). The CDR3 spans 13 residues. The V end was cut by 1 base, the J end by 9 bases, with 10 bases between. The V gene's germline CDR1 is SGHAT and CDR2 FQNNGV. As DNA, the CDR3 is TGTGCCAGCAGCTTAGTTTCCACTAGTGAGCAGTTCTTC. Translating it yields CASSLVSTSEQFF. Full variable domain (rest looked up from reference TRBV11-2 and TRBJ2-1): EAGVAQSPRYKIIEKRQSVAFWCNPISGHATLYWYQQILGQGPKLLIQFQNNGVVDDSQLPKDRFSAERLKGVDSTLKIQPAKLEDSAVYLCASSLVSTSEQFFGPGTRLTVL.

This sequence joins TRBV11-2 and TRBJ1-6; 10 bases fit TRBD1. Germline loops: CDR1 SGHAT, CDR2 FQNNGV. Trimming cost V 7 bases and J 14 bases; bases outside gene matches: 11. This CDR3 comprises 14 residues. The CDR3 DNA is TGTGCCAGCACCTCCGGGACAGGGGCGAGGGCCCTCCACTTT. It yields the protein CASTSGTGARALHF.

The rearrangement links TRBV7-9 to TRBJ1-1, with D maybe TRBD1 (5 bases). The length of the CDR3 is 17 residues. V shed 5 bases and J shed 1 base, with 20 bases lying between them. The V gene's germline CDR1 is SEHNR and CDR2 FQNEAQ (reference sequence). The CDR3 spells CASSPPGRGVKNTEAFF. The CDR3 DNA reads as TGTGCCAGCAGCCCCCCGGGACGGGGAGTTAAGAACACTGAAGCTTTCTTT.

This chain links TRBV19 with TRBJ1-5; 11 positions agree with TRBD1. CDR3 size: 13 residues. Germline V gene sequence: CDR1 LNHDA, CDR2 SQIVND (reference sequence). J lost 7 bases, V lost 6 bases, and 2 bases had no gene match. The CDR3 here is CASRDRGLQPQHF. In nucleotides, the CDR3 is TGTGCCAGTAGGGACAGGGGGCTACAGCCCCAGCATTTT.

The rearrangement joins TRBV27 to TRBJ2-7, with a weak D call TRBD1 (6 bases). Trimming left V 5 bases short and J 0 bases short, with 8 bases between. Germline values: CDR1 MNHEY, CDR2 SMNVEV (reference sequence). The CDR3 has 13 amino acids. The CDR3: CASSGQPSYEQYF. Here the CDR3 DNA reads TGTGCCAGCAGTGGACAGCCCTCCTACGAGCAGTACTTC.

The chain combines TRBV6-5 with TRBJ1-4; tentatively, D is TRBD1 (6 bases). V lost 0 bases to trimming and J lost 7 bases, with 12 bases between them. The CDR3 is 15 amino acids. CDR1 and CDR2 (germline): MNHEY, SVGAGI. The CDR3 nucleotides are TGTGCCAGCAGTTACTCGATGGGGGCCGTTGAAAAACTGTTTTTT. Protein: CASSYSMGAVEKLFF.

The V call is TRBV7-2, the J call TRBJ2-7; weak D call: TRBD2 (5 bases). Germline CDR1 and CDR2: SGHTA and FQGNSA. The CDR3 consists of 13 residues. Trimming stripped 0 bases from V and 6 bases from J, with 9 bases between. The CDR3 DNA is TGTGCCAGCAGCTTAGCTAATAGCGTCGAGCAGTACTTC. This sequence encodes CASSLANSVEQYF.

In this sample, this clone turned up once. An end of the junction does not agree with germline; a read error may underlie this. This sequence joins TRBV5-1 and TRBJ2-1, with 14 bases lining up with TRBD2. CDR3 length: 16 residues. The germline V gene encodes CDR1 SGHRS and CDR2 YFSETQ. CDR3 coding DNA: TGCGCCAGCAGCCCAAACTCCGGGACTAGCGGGAGAGGGGGGGTCTTC. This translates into CASSPNSGTSGRGGVF.